The source of this TCR beta chain is a study of immune evolution from preneoplasia to lung adenocarcinoma. Whole-study results and caveats: Compared with EGFR-mutant or double wild-type lesions, KRAS-mutant nodules were more clonal.

Germline CDR1 and CDR2: SNHLY and FYNNEI. The CDR3 has 11 amino acids. Deletions cut 5 bases from V and 15 bases from J, with 14 bases between. Turning to this clone: Its antigen remains unidentified.

Clones were sequenced by immunoSEQ multiplex PCR, and TCRdb holds only the in-frame ones, with some missing. The data show 6,000 to 8,000 clones, 72% seen once. What was sequenced was FFPE lung adenocarcinoma in situ tissue. The rearrangement uses TRBV2 and TRBJ2-1, with a weak D call TRBD2 (5 bases). This TCR derives from a donor aged 70 or over with lung adenocarcinoma. Some clones in this sample may be carry-over from other donors' samples. CDR3 region: CASSLGLYPFF. CDR3 DNA: TGTGCCAGCAGTCTAGGACTGTATCCGTTCTTC.